One sample yielded the 26 T cell receptor beta chains listed below, sequenced in a study of blood T cell repertoires in COVID-19. Measured with immunoSEQ multiplex PCR; TCRdb has only the in-frame clones, and not every one. Among around 150,000 clones listed, approximately 85% were seen once. Sequenced: peripheral blood. All receptors derive from a man between 60 and 75 years old with active or convalescent COVID-19.

The gene calls are TRBV19 and TRBJ2-7, with 11 bases identical to TRBD2. V lost 4 bases to trimming and J lost 6 bases; unmatched junction nucleotides: 5. The CDR3 contains 14 residues. Germline lookup yields CDR1 LNHDA and CDR2 SQIVND (reference sequence). The CDR3 DNA is TGTGCCAGTAGTAAACTAGCGGGGGCTGTCGAGCAGTACTTC. It codes for CASSKLAGAVEQYF.

The V and J genes are TRBV6-1 and TRBJ2-1, with 7 bases aligning to TRBD2. From germline, CDR1 is MNHNS and CDR2 SASEGT. V was clipped by 0 bases and J by 8 bases; unmatched bases: 7. This CDR3 is 15 amino acids long. The CDR3 nucleotides read TGTGCCAGCAGTGAAGCGGAGCGGGGCCCAGATGAGCAGTTCTTC. It yields the protein CASSEAERGPDEQFF.

This chain links TRBV5-1 with TRBJ2-7, with TRBD2 matching over 8 bases. CDR1 is SGHRS, CDR2 YFSETQ, per germline. The CDR3 loop spans 15 amino acids. The trim removed 0 bases at V and 5 bases at J, leaving 7 bases unmatched. For the CDR3, the DNA is TGCGCCAGCAGCTTGGCTAAGCGGGAGCTCCACGAGCAGTACTTC. It codes for CASSLAKRELHEQYF.

The gene calls are TRBV7-2 and TRBJ1-1, with 12 bases matching TRBD1. V was pared by 3 bases and J by 5 bases, with 7 bases of the junction left unmatched. The CDR3 spans 16 residues. The germline gives CDR1 SGHTA, CDR2 FQGNSA. CDR3 nucleotide sequence: TGTGCCAGCAGCTTTGGGACAGGGGGCGCGGGAACTGAAGCTTTCTTT. Residues: CASSFGTGGAGTEAFF.

This chain connects TRBV14 to TRBJ1-2; perhaps TRBD1 as D (6 bases). The ends were cut back, 4 bases at V and 3 bases at J, with 15 bases in the middle. The CDR3 is 15 residues long. CDR1 is SGHDN and CDR2 is FVKESK in the germline V gene. CDR3 DNA sequence: TGTGCCAGCAGCCGGGGGCGGCTTCCCGACTATGGCTACACCTTC. Translated: CASSRGRLPDYGYTF.

The chain combines TRBV28 with TRBJ1-4, with unresolved D. CDR3 size: 15 residues. Germline-derived CDR1 and CDR2 are MDHEN and SYDVKM. Trimming removed 4 bases at V and 0 bases at J, with 9 bases between. The CDR3 sequence is CASSSGTATNEKLFF. The DNA of the CDR3 is TGTGCCAGCAGTTCAGGAACAGCAACTAATGAAAAACTGTTTTTT.

This chain links TRBV7-2 with TRBJ1-6; 9 bases line up with TRBD1. Trimming took 5 bases from V and 11 from J; bases not matched to a gene: 10. The CDR3 has 15 residues. CDR1 is SGHTA and CDR2 is FQGNSA in the germline V gene. CDR3 sequence reads: CASSPPGTGTTPLHF. CDR3 DNA: TGTGCCAGCAGCCCTCCCGGGACAGGGACGACACCCCTCCACTTT. The full variable domain, with the rest looked up from reference TRBV7-2 and TRBJ1-6, is GAGVSQSPSNKVTEKGKDVELRCDPISGHTALYWYRQSLGQGLEFLIYFQGNSAPDKSGLPSDRFSAERTGGSVSTLTIQRTQQEDSAVYLCASSPPGTGTTPLHFGNGTRLTVT.

This clone was detected only a few times. The V gene is TRBV13, the J gene TRBJ2-7; perhaps TRBD1 as D (5 bases). This CDR3 contains 13 residues. Germline V gene lookup returns CDR1 PRHDT and CDR2 FYEKMQ (reference sequence). The V gene lost 4 bases and the J gene lost 2 bases, with 9 bases spanning the gap. CDR3 amino acids: CASSYRTTYEQYF. CDR3 sequence (DNA): TGTGCCAGCAGCTACAGGACAACCTACGAGCAGTACTTC.

The rearrangement joins TRBV3-1 (or the pseudogene TRBV3-2) to TRBJ2-5, with D perhaps matching TRBD1 (6 bases). Between the trimmed V and J ends, which lost 4 bases and 5 bases, there was a span of 17 bases. This CDR3 spans 15 amino acids. From germline, CDR1 is LGHDT and CDR2 YNNKEL (reference sequence). CDR3 nucleotides: TGTGCCAGCAGCCCGTCCCGGGACATTTTCGAGACCCAGTACTTC. It translates to CASSPSRDIFETQYF.

This clone showed up many times. The CDR3 reads CSARTSGPSYEQYF. For the CDR3, the DNA is TGCAGCGCCCGGACTAGCGGGCCCTCCTACGAGCAGTACTTC. The chain employs TRBV29-1 and TRBJ2-7; 11 bases match TRBD2. V dropped 7 bases and J dropped 0; count of bases not matched to a gene: 5. Germline V CDR1 and CDR2: SQVTM, ANQGSEA. The CDR3 sequence is 14 residues long.

The chain recombines TRBV10-1 with TRBJ1-5; TRBD1 matches at 7 bases. The CDR3 totals 14 residues. The trim removed 5 bases at V and 5 bases at J, leaving 6 bases unmatched. Germline lookup yields CDR1 WNHNN and CDR2 SYGVQD (reference sequence). Here the CDR3 reads CASSTTGQDQPQHF. CDR3 DNA sequence: TGCGCCAGCAGTACGACAGGACAGGATCAGCCCCAGCATTTT.

The chain recombines TRBV7-9 with TRBJ2-1; 9 positions match TRBD2. The trim removed 4 bases at V and 9 bases at J, leaving 13 bases unmatched. The CDR3 is 16 amino acids. Germline values: CDR1 SEHNR, CDR2 FQNEAQ (reference sequence). The CDR3 spells CASSSWGLAGLGEQFF. CDR3 sequence (DNA): TGTGCCAGCAGCTCCTGGGGTCTAGCGGGGTTGGGTGAGCAGTTCTTC.

The chain joins TRBV7-2 to TRBJ2-5, with TRBD2 as a possible D gene (6 bases). The V end lost 3 bases, the J end lost 2 bases, and 13 bases lay between the germline ends. CDR3 length equals 15 residues. Germline lookup yields CDR1 SGHTA and CDR2 FQGNSA. Here the CDR3 DNA reads TGTGCCAGCAGCTTGGTCCCGGGAGCACAAGAGACCCAGTACTTC. Translating it yields CASSLVPGAQETQYF.

The chain links TRBV7-9 to TRBJ2-7; maybe TRBD1 (6 bases). The CDR3 is made up of 15 amino acids. Germline CDR1 and CDR2: SEHNR and FQNEAQ (reference sequence). V lost 4 bases, J lost 1 base, and 14 bases lay in between. The CDR3 loop is CASSSRTGQSYEQYF. CDR3 DNA: TGTGCCAGCAGCTCTAGGACCGGACAGTCCTACGAGCAGTACTTC.

The V call is TRBV9, the J call TRBJ2-3; the D is unclear. This CDR3 has 14 amino acids. The germline V gene encodes CDR1 SGDLS and CDR2 YYNGEE. V lost 0 bases and J lost 6, with 11 bases in between. The CDR3 region is CASSVGTPADTQYF. DNA for the CDR3: TGTGCCAGCAGCGTAGGCACACCCGCCGATACGCAGTATTTT.

This chain links TRBV2 with TRBJ2-5; D perhaps matches TRBD1 (5 bases). The CDR3 has 15 amino acids. Trimming shortened V by 3 bases and J by 4 bases, and 15 bases separated the two germline ends. Germline CDR1 is SNHLY and CDR2 is FYNNEI. CDR3 amino acids: CASSDQGLKGETQYF. CDR3 bases: TGTGCCAGCAGTGACCAGGGTCTAAAGGGAGAGACCCAGTACTTC. The full variable domain, with the rest looked up from reference TRBV2 and TRBJ2-5, is EPEVTQTPSHQVTQMGQEVILRCVPISNHLYFYWYRQILGQKVEFLVSFYNNEISEKSEIFDDQFSVERPDGSNFTLKIRSTKLEDSAMYFCASSDQGLKGETQYFGPGTRLLVL.

This sequence joins TRBV11-2 and TRBJ2-1; 8 bases line up with TRBD2. With 2 bases clipped from V and 6 bases from J, the junction kept 15 bases outside the gene matches. CDR1 is SGHAT and CDR2 is FQNNGV in the germline V gene. CDR3 length: 18 residues. In DNA form, the CDR3 reads TGTGCCAGCAGCTTAATTCGGGTAGTGGCGGGAGGACCCAATGAGCAGTTCTTC. Its protein is CASSLIRVVAGGPNEQFF.

Regarding this clone: This sample also contains other DNA sequences that code for the same CDR3. The chain joins TRBV18 to TRBJ2-5; TRBD1 matches at 7 bases. CDR1 and CDR2 from the germline V gene are KGHSH and LQKENI. J lost 4 bases, V lost 3 bases, and 2 bases had no gene match. This CDR3 contains 13 residues. DNA of the CDR3: TGTGCCAGCTCACCGCCAGGGGGAGAGACCCAGTACTTC. This translates into CASSPPGGETQYF.

The chain combines TRBV6-6 with TRBJ2-7; 9 positions match TRBD1. The CDR3 has 13 amino acids. The trim removed 9 bases at V and 3 bases at J, leaving 6 bases unmatched. CDR1 is MNHNY, CDR2 SVGAGI, per germline (reference sequence). Written as DNA, the CDR3 is TGTGCCAGTTCCGGGACAGGGATCTACGAGCAGTACTTC. Its translation: CASSGTGIYEQYF.

This clone was seen once. The chain links TRBV15 to TRBJ1-1, with 9 bases fitting TRBD1. The ends lost 6 bases at V and 6 bases at J; junction bases unmatched: 8. CDR3 length: 14 amino acids. The V gene's germline CDR1 is LNHNV and CDR2 YYDKDF (reference sequence). The DNA of the CDR3 is TGTGCCACCAGGAGACAGGGGGGAAGAGCTGAAGCTTTCTTT. The encoded protein is CATRRQGGRAEAFF.

V and J are TRBV18 and TRBJ2-1, with D possibly matching TRBD1 (5 bases). The CDR3 sequence is 15 residues long. Germline CDR1 KGHSH, CDR2 LQKENI. Trimming took off 1 base at V and 6 bases at J, with 13 bases between the two ends. CDR3 amino acids: CASSPQTTGTNEQFF. The CDR3 DNA reads TGTGCCAGCTCACCACAGACCACAGGAACCAATGAGCAGTTCTTC.

The chain employs TRBV10-3 and TRBJ2-3, with 15 nucleotides matching TRBD2. The V gene's germline CDR1 is ENHRY and CDR2 SYGVKD. V was pared by 11 bases and J by 1 base, with 13 bases of the junction left unmatched. The CDR3 is 18 residues long. CDR3 sequence: CAAQTGTSGGWGTDTQYF. Written as DNA, the CDR3 is TGTGCCGCGCAAACTGGGACTAGCGGGGGGTGGGGCACAGATACGCAGTATTTT.

Here the CDR3 reads CATSDSRTSEYYNEQFF. The DNA of the CDR3 is TGTGCCACCAGTGATTCCCGGACTAGCGAGTACTACAATGAGCAGTTCTTC. J is TRBJ2-1 and V is TRBV24-1, with TRBD2 matching over 9 bases. The CDR3 sequence is 17 residues long. CDR1 is KGHDR, CDR2 SFDVKD, per germline. Trimming took 2 bases from V and 3 from J; bases not matched to a gene: 7.

Notes on this clone: At one of its ends the junction is not consistent with the germline gene, which may arise from a read error. The gene calls are TRBV7-7 and TRBJ2-5; TRBD2 is a possible D gene (5 bases). This CDR3 region has 15 residues. The germline V gene has CDR1 SSHAT and CDR2 FNYEAQ (reference sequence). CDR3 DNA sequence: TGTGCTAGCAGCCGGTCCAGCGGATTACAAGAGACCCAGTACTTC. Amino acid sequence: CASSRSSGLQETQYF.

The chain employs TRBV9 and TRBJ2-2, with 11 bases fitting TRBD1. After removal of 6 bases from V and 6 bases from J, the junction contained 1 base not matched to a gene. This CDR3 region has 13 residues. Germline loops: CDR1 SGDLS, CDR2 YYNGEE. The CDR3 loop reads CASTGQGAGELFF. CDR3 nucleotides: TGTGCCAGCACGGGACAGGGGGCCGGGGAGCTGTTTTTT.

The chain has TRBV12-3 or TRBV12-4 and TRBJ1-1, with TRBD1 as a possible D gene (5 bases). The CDR3 sequence is 13 residues long. With 6 bases removed from V and 6 bases from J, the gap between germline ends came to 14 bases. CDR3 in amino acids: CASRTPWGAEAFF. CDR3 in DNA: TGTGCCAGCAGGACCCCTTGGGGGGCTGAAGCTTTCTTT.